These 18 T cell receptor beta chains share one sample of origin, sequenced in a study of T-cell reconstitution after alpha-beta-depleted transplantation in children. Unique molecular identifiers were used in preparing the TCRbeta library. MiXCR, applied by TCRdb to the PCR reads, yields one record per CDR3 protein. The sample lists about 610,000 distinct CDR3 sequences, over 9.5% seen once, with around 4% in the top ten. The sequencing here drew on PBMCs from the stem cell graft donor, taken from the stem cell graft. The receptors were sampled from a human donor who donated a stem cell graft to a child with acute myeloid leukemia.

At least ten counts were recorded for this clonotype. The rearrangement links TRBV5-1 to TRBJ1-1; possible D gene TRBD1, 5 bases. Trimming cost V 0 bases and J 1 base, with 7 bases left between them. Germline V gene lookup returns CDR1 SGHRS and CDR2 YFSETQ. The CDR3 runs to 14 residues. The DNA of the CDR3 is TGCGCCAGCAGCTTGGAACAGGCGAACACTGAAGCTTTCTTT. This translates into CASSLEQANTEAFF.

V usage is TRBV15 and J usage is TRBJ1-1; TRBD1 matches 8 bases. V was pared by 2 bases and J by 5 bases, with 13 bases of the junction left unmatched. The CDR3 contains 17 residues. Germline V gene sequence: CDR1 LNHNV, CDR2 YYDKDF (reference sequence). CDR3 bases: TGTGCCACCAGCAGACTTGTTGGACAGGGCGGGGGAACTGAAGCTTTCTTT. It translates to CATSRLVGQGGGTEAFF.

A few counts support this clonotype. This rearrangement joins TRBV29-1 to TRBJ2-1, with 7 nucleotides matching TRBD2. J was trimmed by 7 bases and V by 7 bases; bases with no gene match: 7. The CDR3 covers 12 residues. Looked up from germline, CDR1 is SQVTM and CDR2 is ANQGSEA. CDR3 coding DNA: TGCAGCGCCCCGGGGGGTCGAAATGAGCAGTTCTTC. Its protein product is CSAPGGRNEQFF.

This chain connects TRBV6-1 to TRBJ2-5; D uncertain. The CDR3 length is 13 residues. CDR1 MNHNS and CDR2 SASEGT come from the germline V gene. V lost 8 bases, J lost 2 bases, and 12 bases lay in between. Written as DNA, the CDR3 is TGTGCCAGCGCCCCCAGAAGACAAGAGACCCAGTACTTC. Protein product: CASAPRRQETQYF.

V usage is TRBV11-2 and J usage is TRBJ2-1; TRBD2 agrees at 14 bases. Germline CDR1 reads SGHAT; CDR2 reads FQNNGV. Trimming took 5 bases from V and 2 from J; bases not matched to a gene: 8. The CDR3 extends over 18 amino acids. The CDR3 coding sequence is TGTGCCAGCAGCCCGGGACTAGCGGGAGCCTTCACCTACAATGAGCAGTTCTTC. Its protein is CASSPGLAGAFTYNEQFF.

This sequence joins TRBV7-2 and TRBJ1-1; tentatively, D is TRBD1 (6 bases). V lost 2 bases, J lost 4 bases, and 14 bases lay in between. Germline CDR1 SGHTA, CDR2 FQGNSA. CDR3 length: 15 amino acids. This CDR3 reads CASSLTADSGTEAFF. The CDR3 nucleotides read TGTGCCAGCAGCTTAACCGCGGACAGTGGCACTGAAGCTTTCTTT.

This clonotype is a singleton in its sample. The V gene is TRBV28, the J gene TRBJ1-4; D gene unclear. The V gene's germline CDR1 is MDHEN and CDR2 SYDVKM. The CDR3 sequence is 13 residues long. V shed 8 bases and J shed 0 bases, with 7 bases lying between them. CDR3 DNA sequence: TGTGCCAGCTACGAATCAACTAATGAAAAACTGTTTTTT. Its protein product is CASYESTNEKLFF.

There are many counts of this clonotype. J is TRBJ2-7 and V is TRBV7-2, with D possibly TRBD2 on 6 matching bases. Germline V gene data show CDR1 as SGHTA and CDR2 as FQGNSA. CDR3 length equals 17 residues. Trimming removed 5 bases from V and 0 bases from J, with 20 bases in between. CDR3 in DNA: TGTGCCAGCAGCGACTTGGGGACTTCCAGAAGCTCCTACGAGCAGTACTTC. Translation: CASSDLGTSRSSYEQYF. The variable domain in full, with the rest retrieved from reference TRBV7-2 and TRBJ2-7, is GAGVSQSPSNKVTEKGKDVELRCDPISGHTALYWYRQSLGQGLEFLIYFQGNSAPDKSGLPSDRFSAERTGGSVSTLTIQRTQQEDSAVYLCASSDLGTSRSSYEQYFGPGTRLTVT.

This chain links TRBV20-1 with TRBJ2-7; the match to TRBD1 covers 11 bases. CDR3 size: 14 residues. The trim removed 6 bases at V and 6 bases at J, leaving 10 bases unmatched. Per the germline V gene, CDR1 is DFQATT and CDR2 is SNEGSKA (reference sequence). Here the CDR3 reads CSALKRDRGIEQYF. The CDR3 DNA is TGCAGTGCCCTAAAACGGGACAGGGGGATCGAGCAGTACTTC.

This chain uses TRBV9 with TRBJ2-3; D possibly matches TRBD1 or TRBD2 (5 bases each). V dropped 2 bases and J dropped 10 bases, with 14 bases sitting between them. Germline loops: CDR1 SGDLS, CDR2 YYNGEE. The CDR3 contains 13 residues. CDR3 in amino acids: CASSVRAGAAQYF. In nucleotides, the CDR3 is TGTGCCAGCAGCGTGAGGGCCGGGGCGGCGCAGTATTTT.

There are a few counts of this clonotype. The rearrangement links TRBV10-3 to TRBJ2-7, with D possibly being TRBD1 (6 bases). This CDR3 is 15 amino acids long. CDR1 and CDR2 (germline): ENHRY, SYGVKD. Trimming removed 7 bases from V and 2 bases from J, with 18 bases in between. CDR3 nucleotide sequence: TGTGCCATCAATAGTCCCGGGACATCCCCCTACGAGCAGTACTTC. This encodes CAINSPGTSPYEQYF.

The CDR3 coding sequence is TGTGCCACCAGTGACTGGACAGGGTCAACCACCGGGGAGCTGTTTTTT. Protein product: CATSDWTGSTTGELFF. The rearrangement uses TRBV24-1 and TRBJ2-2, with 8 nucleotides matching TRBD1. CDR3 length equals 16 residues. With V trimmed by 4 bases and J by 4 bases, 7 bases remained unmatched. CDR1 and CDR2 (germline): KGHDR, SFDVKD.

In its sample, this clonotype was seen many times. V gene TRBV7-9 combines with J gene TRBJ2-1; 10 nucleotides match TRBD2. The CDR3 has 14 amino acids. Per germline, CDR1 SEHNR and CDR2 FQNEAQ (reference sequence). The J segment lost 8 bases and the V segment lost 3 bases, leaving 4 bases of the junction unmatched. DNA of the CDR3: TGTGCCAGCAGCTTGGGACTAGCGCTCCATGAGCAGTTCTTC. Its protein is CASSLGLALHEQFF.

This chain uses TRBV2 with TRBJ2-7; D call uncertain. The V gene's germline CDR1 is SNHLY and CDR2 FYNNEI. The V end lost 6 bases, the J end lost 4 bases, and 10 bases lay between the germline ends. There are 12 residues in the CDR3. This CDR3 reads CASRATRYEQYF. CDR3 DNA sequence: TGTGCCAGCAGGGCTACGCGGTACGAGCAGTACTTC.

This clonotype turned up a few times. V is TRBV7-2 and J is TRBJ2-3; D remains unclear. CDR1 is SGHTA and CDR2 is FQGNSA in the germline V gene. The CDR3 sequence is 13 residues long. Trimming removed 3 bases from V and 8 bases from J, with 12 bases in between. The CDR3 DNA sequence: TGTGCCAGCAGCTTCCCCGGACGGTCTACGCAGTATTTT. Encoded protein: CASSFPGRSTQYF.

The chain joins TRBV7-2 to TRBJ2-5, with D possibly TRBD2 on 5 matching bases. V lost 5 bases and J 1 base, leaving 14 bases between the germline ends. Germline CDR1 reads SGHTA; CDR2 reads FQGNSA. The length of the CDR3 is 15 residues. CDR3 coding DNA: TGTGCCAGCAGCCGATCACTAGGTTTCCAAGAGACCCAGTACTTC. It specifies CASSRSLGFQETQYF.

The chain links TRBV2 to TRBJ2-1; perhaps D is TRBD1 or TRBD2 (6 bases each). The CDR3 loop spans 16 amino acids. Germline CDR1 and CDR2: SNHLY and FYNNEI. V was cut by 4 bases and J by 7 bases, with 20 bases left in between. CDR3 protein: CASSAGIGGGRNEQFF. DNA for the CDR3: TGTGCCAGCAGTGCGGGCATAGGGGGAGGTAGGAATGAGCAGTTCTTC. The full variable domain, its missing parts supplied by reference TRBV2 and TRBJ2-1, is EPEVTQTPSHQVTQMGQEVILRCVPISNHLYFYWYRQILGQKVEFLVSFYNNEISEKSEIFDDQFSVERPDGSNFTLKIRSTKLEDSAMYFCASSAGIGGGRNEQFFGPGTRLTVL.

The gene calls are TRBV18 and TRBJ2-6; no firm D call. The germline V gene has CDR1 KGHSH and CDR2 LQKENI. Trimming removed 2 bases from V and 13 bases from J, with 21 bases in between. The CDR3 sequence is 16 residues long. CDR3 DNA: TGTGCCAGCTCACCATCCGTTCTAGTACCCACGGGTGTCCTGACTTTC. Encoded protein: CASSPSVLVPTGVLTF.